This TCR beta chain was recovered during a study of blood T cell repertoires in COVID-19. Per the germline V gene, CDR1 is DFQATT and CDR2 is SNEGSKA (reference sequence). The CDR3 consists of 13 residues. V was trimmed by 3 bases and J by 0 bases, leaving 5 bases between them. Sequenced by immunoSEQ multiplex PCR; TCRdb stores in-frame clones only, minus some. Of 180,000 or so clones listed, about 85% are singletons. The rearrangement uses TRBV20-1 and TRBJ1-4; D gene unclear. The sequence was collected from an elderly woman with acute or convalescent COVID-19. Source material: peripheral blood. This chain's CDR3 is CSASPSTNEKLFF. The CDR3 DNA is TGCAGTGCTAGTCCCTCAACTAATGAAAAACTGTTTTTT.